These T cell receptor beta chains were read from a single sample in a study of blood T cell repertoires in COVID-19. Libraries were prepared by immunoSEQ multiplex PCR; TCRdb keeps only in-frame clonotypes and omits some of them. The sample records approximately 170,000 clones, around 88% being singletons. Sequencing was done on a sample of peripheral blood. All receptors derive from a woman aged 70-85 years who had recovered from COVID-19. Each CDR3 is given with its conserved first and last residue. A D gene is named only where the DNA matches it firmly. Part of the rows lack a size; the others show once, few, many or a class for expanded clones.

size,length,V,J,D,CDR3,DNA
.,16,TRBV9,TRBJ2-2,TRBD1,CASSGPGTGNTGELFF,TGTGCCAGCAGCGGACCCGGGACAGGGAACACCGGGGAGCTGTTTTTT
.,13,TRBV27,TRBJ1-5,TRBD1,CATGDRLHQPQHF,TGTGCCACCGGGGACAGGCTCCATCAGCCCCAGCATTTT
.,16,TRBV5-6,TRBJ2-1,.,CASSLVGLARYNEQFF,TGTGCCAGCAGCTTGGTTGGTCTAGCGAGGTACAATGAGCAGTTCTTC
.,13,TRBV29-1,TRBJ1-1,.,CSARASVNTEAFF,TGCAGCGCCAGAGCGAGCGTGAACACTGAAGCTTTCTTT
.,13,TRBV3-1/TRBV3-2,TRBJ1-2,.,CASSQVQDYGYTF,TGTGCCAGCAGCCAAGTACAGGACTATGGCTACACCTTC
.,14,TRBV3-1/TRBV3-2,TRBJ1-3,.,CATGGQGRENTIYF,TGTGCCACCGGGGGGCAGGGTCGGGAAAACACCATATATTTT
.,16,TRBV28,TRBJ1-3,.,CASSAASGESGNTIYF,TGTGCCAGCAGCGCCGCCTCAGGGGAATCTGGAAACACCATATATTTT
.,15,TRBV2,TRBJ2-1,TRBD1,CASSDPGQGVGEQFF,TGTGCCAGCAGCGACCCGGGACAGGGGGTGGGTGAGCAGTTCTTC
.,15,TRBV10-2,TRBJ1-3,.,CASSESGSSGNTIYF,TGCGCCAGCAGTGAGTCCGGGTCCTCTGGAAACACCATATATTTT
once,15,TRBV19,TRBJ1-5,.,CAPSTQPLDNQPQHF,TGTGCCCCCTCAACACAGCCGCTCGACAATCAGCCCCAGCATTTT
once,15,TRBV20-1,TRBJ2-1,.,CSASSRSVGYNEQFF,TGCAGTGCTAGTTCCCGGTCTGTTGGCTACAATGAGCAGTTCTTC
.,11,TRBV20-1,TRBJ1-2,.,CSARTGSGYTF,TGCAGTGCTAGAACCGGTTCCGGCTACACCTTC
few,16,TRBV9,TRBJ2-7,TRBD2,CASSVAPSGAAYEQYF,TGTGCCAGCAGCGTAGCTCCTAGCGGGGCCGCCTACGAGCAGTACTTC
once,13,TRBV19,TRBJ1-4,.,CASSPEEGEKLFF,TGTGCCAGTAGCCCTGAGGAGGGAGAAAAACTGTTTTTT
.,18,TRBV5-1,TRBJ1-2,TRBD1,CASSLGPAAATGDYGYTF,TGCGCCAGCAGCTTGGGGCCCGCGGCCGCGACAGGGGACTATGGCTACACCTTC
.,14,TRBV2,TRBJ1-4,.,CASSESPTGLQLFF,TGTGCCAGCAGTGAATCTCCGACAGGTCTGCAACTGTTTTTT
.,11,TRBV7-3,TRBJ2-1,.,CASSGGSGQFF,TGTGCCAGCAGCGGGGGGTCTGGGCAGTTCTTC
.,16,TRBV7-3,TRBJ2-5,.,CASSLLGGNSQETQYF,TGTGCCAGCAGCTTATTGGGCGGGAACTCTCAAGAGACCCAGTACTTC
.,13,TRBV2,TRBJ2-7,.,CASTGQGNHEQYF,TGTGCCAGCACAGGGCAGGGGAACCACGAGCAGTACTTC
.,13,TRBV29-1,TRBJ2-5,.,CSVGPDIQETQYF,TGCAGCGTTGGCCCGGACATCCAAGAGACCCAGTACTTC
.,12,TRBV5-4,TRBJ2-1,TRBD2,CASSKPSGEQFF,TGTGCCAGCAGCAAACCTAGCGGAGAGCAGTTCTTC
.,13,TRBV7-9,TRBJ1-4,.,CASNRGPNEKLFF,TGTGCCAGCAACCGGGGTCCTAATGAAAAACTGTTTTTT
.,15,TRBV5-8,TRBJ2-1,TRBD2,CASSLGGTSGRWQFF,TGTGCCAGCAGCTTGGGGGGGACTAGCGGGAGGTGGCAGTTCTTC
few,13,TRBV15,TRBJ2-7,.,CATSSLDSYEQYF,TGTGCCACCAGCAGCCTCGACAGCTACGAGCAGTACTTC
.,19,TRBV14,TRBJ2-6,TRBD1,CASSQLGQGVPSGANVLTF,TGTGCCAGCAGCCAGCTTGGACAGGGAGTACCCTCTGGGGCCAACGTCCTGACTTTC
.,14,TRBV9,TRBJ1-1,.,CASSDNPQAGTSFF,TGTGCCAGCAGCGACAATCCCCAGGCCGGGACATCTTTCTTT
.,11,TRBV20-1,TRBJ1-2,.,CSAPGVYGYTF,TGCAGTGCGCCAGGGGTCTATGGCTACACCTTC
.,12,TRBV29-1,TRBJ2-7,.,CSVALNRDEQYF,TGCAGCGTTGCCCTAAACAGGGACGAGCAGTACTTC
.,13,TRBV4-2,TRBJ2-7,TRBD2,CASSRERGYEQYF,TGTGCCAGCAGCCGAGAGCGGGGCTACGAGCAGTACTTC
.,12,TRBV12-3/TRBV12-4,TRBJ1-5,.,CASSQNRGPQHF,TGTGCCAGCAGCCAAAACCGAGGGCCCCAGCATTTT
few,13,TRBV10-1,TRBJ1-1,TRBD1,CAYHPTGCTEAFF,TGCGCCTACCATCCGACAGGGTGCACTGAAGCTTTCTTT
.,12,TRBV7-8,TRBJ2-3,.,CASSRGTDTQYF,TGTGCCAGCAGCCGCGGCACAGATACGCAGTATTTT
once,14,TRBV29-1,TRBJ2-7,TRBD1,CSVAPGQGWYEQYF,TGCAGCGTCGCCCCGGGACAGGGGTGGTACGAGCAGTACTTC
.,15,TRBV18,TRBJ1-2,TRBD1,CASSPRTGSVYGYTF,TGTGCCAGCTCACCACGGACAGGGTCTGTCTATGGCTACACCTTC
few,14,TRBV7-2,TRBJ2-7,.,CASSLTTGSYEQYF,TGTGCCAGCAGCTTGACGACTGGATCCTACGAGCAGTACTTC
.,13,TRBV18,TRBJ1-1,.,CATLLGGNTEAFF,TGTGCCACCCTTCTTGGCGGGAACACTGAAGCTTTCTTT
.,12,TRBV11-2,TRBJ2-7,.,CASSQGGYEQYF,TGTGCCAGCAGCCAGGGAGGATACGAGCAGTACTTC
.,14,TRBV19,TRBJ1-2,TRBD1,CASTSQGVGYGYTF,TGTGCCAGTACCTCACAGGGGGTTGGCTATGGCTACACCTTC
once,17,TRBV5-5,TRBJ1-1,TRBD1,CASSKTGTGGMNTEAFF,TGTGCCAGCAGCAAAACCGGGACAGGGGGTATGAACACTGAAGCTTTCTTT
.,15,TRBV6-5,TRBJ2-3,.,CASSYSEGATDTQYF,TGTGCCAGCAGTTACTCGGAGGGGGCCACAGATACGCAGTATTTT
.,13,TRBV30,TRBJ1-1,TRBD1,CAWRRGLGTEAFF,TGTGCCTGGAGGAGGGGGCTGGGCACTGAAGCTTTCTTT
.,16,TRBV5-4,TRBJ2-2,TRBD2,CASSPWVAGGTGELFF,TGTGCCAGCAGCCCCTGGGTAGCGGGAGGTACCGGGGAGCTGTTTTTT
.,16,TRBV4-1,TRBJ1-2,TRBD1,CASSQRAGGFQGGYTF,TGCGCCAGCAGCCAAAGGGCAGGGGGCTTTCAGGGTGGCTACACCTTC
.,14,TRBV9,TRBJ1-1,.,CASSAGTLGSEAFF,TGTGCCAGCAGCGCCGGGACTCTGGGGAGTGAAGCTTTCTTT
.,14,TRBV18,TRBJ1-1,.,CASSPNREGTEAFF,TGTGCCAGCTCACCGAACAGGGAGGGCACTGAAGCTTTCTTT
.,19,TRBV11-3,TRBJ1-1,TRBD1,CASSLTVPRDRDMNTEAFF,TGTGCCAGCAGCTTGACGGTCCCCAGAGACAGGGACATGAACACTGAAGCTTTCTTT
.,18,TRBV21-1,TRBJ2-3,.,CASSPGTSGGVSTDTQYF,TGTGCCAGCAGCCCCGGGACTAGCGGGGGGGTGAGCACAGATACGCAGTATTTT
.,14,TRBV2,TRBJ2-7,.,CASRTGTESYEQYF,TGTGCCAGCAGAACCGGGACTGAATCCTACGAGCAGTACTTC